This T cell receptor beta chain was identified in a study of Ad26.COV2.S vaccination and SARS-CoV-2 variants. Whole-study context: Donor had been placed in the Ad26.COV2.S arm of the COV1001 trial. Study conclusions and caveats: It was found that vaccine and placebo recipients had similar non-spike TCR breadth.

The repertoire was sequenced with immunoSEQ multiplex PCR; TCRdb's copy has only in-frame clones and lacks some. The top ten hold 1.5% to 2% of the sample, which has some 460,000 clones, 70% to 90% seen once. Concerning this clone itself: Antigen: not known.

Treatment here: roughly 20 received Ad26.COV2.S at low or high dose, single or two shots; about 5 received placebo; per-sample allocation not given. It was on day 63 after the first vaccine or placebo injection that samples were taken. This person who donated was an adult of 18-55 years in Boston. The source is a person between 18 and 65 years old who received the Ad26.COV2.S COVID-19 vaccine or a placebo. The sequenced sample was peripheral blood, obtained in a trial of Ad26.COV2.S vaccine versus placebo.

The DNA for the CDR3 is TGTGCCAGCAGTTCCGGGGGGCACTCTGGGGCCAACGTCCTGACTTTC. It codes for CASSSGGHSGANVLTF. The rearrangement uses TRBV7-9 and TRBJ2-6, with D possibly TRBD2 on 7 matching bases. CDR3 length: 16 amino acids. Trimming shortened V by 6 bases and J by 0 bases, and 12 bases separated the two germline ends. The V gene's germline CDR1 is SEHNR and CDR2 FQNEAQ (reference sequence).